Following are 25 T cell receptor beta chains from one sample sequenced in a study of blood T cells in healthy people across ages. For the second PCR, which ran for roughly 6 to 12 cycles, a sample-barcoded 5' primer and a J-beta primer mix were used. TCRdb analysed the 5' RACE reads with MiXCR anew, one entry per CDR3 protein. The sample has just under 900,000 distinct CDR3 sequences; less than 35% are singletons. Sequencing input: blood. The receptors originated from a woman aged 80 or over in good health.

This clonotype turned up a few times. This chain uses TRBV6-2 or TRBV6-3 with TRBJ1-1; maybe TRBD1 (5 bases). The germline V and J ends were trimmed by 4 bases and 6 bases, with 18 bases remaining between them. Germline assignment: CDR1 MNHEY and CDR2 SVGEGT. CDR3 length equals 15 residues. In nucleotides, the CDR3 is TGTGCCAGCAGTTTCCCCCGACCCCCGGGGGCTGAAGCTTTCTTT. Residues: CASSFPRPPGAEAFF.

This clonotype has more than one count but fewer than ten. CDR3 protein: CASTWGAEAFF. As DNA, the CDR3 is TGTGCCAGCACCTGGGGAGCTGAAGCTTTCTTT. The gene calls are TRBV25-1 and TRBJ1-1, with D uncertain. V was pared by 7 bases and J by 6 bases, with 9 bases between. There are 11 residues in the CDR3. Looked up from germline, CDR1 is MGHDK and CDR2 is SYGVNS.

This clonotype was recorded many times. This chain links TRBV10-1 with TRBJ2-7; no clear D. Germline V gene lookup returns CDR1 WNHNN and CDR2 SYGVQD (reference sequence). V was cut by 2 bases and J by 0 bases, with 11 bases left in between. The CDR3 extends over 15 amino acids. CDR3 coding DNA: TGCGCCAGCAGTGAGACATTCTTAAGCTCCTACGAGCAGTACTTC. Translated, it gives CASSETFLSSYEQYF.

Remarks on this clonotype: A much larger clone lies one base from this, so it may be a read error. The V call is TRBV2, the J call TRBJ2-4, with unresolved D. The V gene's germline CDR1 is SNHLY and CDR2 FYNNEI. V lost 2 bases and J 13 bases, leaving 21 bases between the germline ends. The CDR3 contains 15 residues. For the CDR3, the DNA is TGTGCCAGCAGTGAAATAGGTACCGAAGGGATTGTCCAGTACTTC. Protein product: CASSEIGTEGIVQYF.

The gene calls are TRBV21-1 and TRBJ2-5; the D call TRBD1 from the table was never checked on the DNA. TRBV21-1 is a pseudogene. The CDR3 covers 16 residues. Here the CDR3 reads CASSKQGDSKTHEQYF. Here the CDR3 DNA reads TGTGCCAGCAGCAAGCAGGGGGACAGTAAGACACATGAGCAGTACTTC.

This clonotype was detected a few times. This sequence joins TRBV5-6 and TRBJ2-7; weak D call: TRBD1 (6 bases). There are 15 residues in the CDR3. Germline loops: CDR1 SGHDT, CDR2 YYEEEE. Deletions cut 0 bases from V and 3 bases from J, with 13 bases between. In DNA, the CDR3 is TGTGCCAGCAGCTTGGCAGGGCAGGGGCACTACGAGCAGTACTTC. Its translation is CASSLAGQGHYEQYF.

This clonotype occurred many times. CDR3 residues: CASIGTRNKGNEQFF. The CDR3 DNA reads as TGTGCCAGCATTGGGACAAGAAACAAGGGCAATGAGCAGTTCTTC. This chain joins TRBV27 and TRBJ2-1, with TRBD1 as a possible D gene (6 bases). The germline gives CDR1 MNHEY, CDR2 SMNVEV (reference sequence). Trimming took off 7 bases at V and 6 bases at J, with 19 bases between the two ends. The CDR3 is 15 residues long.

This clonotype was counted between two and nine times. The chain employs TRBV12-3 or TRBV12-4 and TRBJ2-4; TRBD1 aligns across 7 bases. Matching the DNA end better, TRBJ2-7 makes the J call doubtful. The CDR3 is 16 residues long. In DNA form, the CDR3 reads TGTGCCAGCAACCTGCGGACAGGTCGACACTCCTACGAGCAGTACTTC. Its protein is CASNLRTGRHSYEQYF.

Worth noting for this clonotype: A junction end diverges from the germline sequence, so it may reflect a read error. V gene TRBV5-6 combines with J gene TRBJ2-7, with D possibly matching TRBD1 (5 bases). The germline CDR1 and CDR2 sequences are SGHDT and YYEEEE. This CDR3 is built from 13 residues. In DNA form, the CDR3 reads TGTGCCAACAGCCGAAAACAGGCCTACGAGCAGTACTTC. It translates to CANSRKQAYEQYF.

The chain uses TRBV20-1 and TRBJ2-7, with TRBD1 matching over 8 bases. TRBJ2-5 explains the end of the DNA better; the J call may be wrong. This CDR3 spans 13 amino acids. The germline V gene encodes CDR1 DFQATT and CDR2 SNEGSKA (reference sequence). In DNA, the CDR3 is TGCAGTGCCACTGACAGGGGTCAAAAGACCCAGTACTTC. Amino acids: CSATDRGQKTQYF.

The V gene is TRBV29-1, the J gene TRBJ2-5; 9 positions agree with TRBD1. The J call may be faulty, since TRBJ2-7 better matches the DNA end. Germline V gene data show CDR1 as SQVTM and CDR2 as ANQGSEA. The length of the CDR3 is 15 residues. In DNA form, the CDR3 reads TGCAGCGTTGATACTTTCGGGACAGGGACCTACGAGCAGTACTTC. Its protein is CSVDTFGTGTYEQYF.

This chain joins TRBV7-2 and TRBJ2-1, with TRBD1 matching over 9 bases. The CDR3 totals 17 residues. The germline gives CDR1 SGHTA, CDR2 FQGNSA. Losses at the gene ends were 6 bases for V and 4 bases for J; bases not matched to a gene: 13. The CDR3: CASSYPGGTGTYNEQFF. The CDR3 DNA is TGTGCCAGCAGTTATCCCGGGGGGACAGGGACGTACAATGAGCAGTTCTTC.

The DNA for the CDR3 is TGCGCCAGCAGCCAAGTCTGGCAGCGCCGCTCTGGGGCCAACGTCCTGACTTTC. Translation gives CASSQVWQRRSGANVLTF. The chain combines TRBV4-3 with TRBJ2-6; D gene unclear. From germline, CDR1 is LGHNA and CDR2 YSLEER. This CDR3 has 18 amino acids. The V and J ends lost 1 base and 0 bases respectively, with 13 bases between them.

This clonotype occurred once. A much larger clone sits a single nucleotide away, making a read error possible. CDR3 sequence reads: CASTKQGIQETRYF. The CDR3 DNA is TGTGCCAGCACCAAACAGGGAATCCAAGAGACCCGGTACTTC. The gene calls are TRBV2 and TRBJ2-5; maybe TRBD1 (6 bases). The CDR3 loop spans 14 amino acids. CDR1 and CDR2 from the germline V gene are SNHLY and FYNNEI.

This clonotype was seen at least ten times. The chain joins TRBV20-1 to TRBJ2-1, with D tentatively TRBD1 or TRBD2 (5 bases each). Germline V gene sequence: CDR1 DFQATT, CDR2 SNEGSKA (reference sequence). Between the trimmed V and J ends, which lost 1 base and 3 bases, there was a span of 13 bases. The CDR3 has 15 residues. The CDR3 is CSARVPGRNYNEQFF. The CDR3 bases are TGCAGTGCTAGAGTTCCGGGGCGTAACTACAATGAGCAGTTCTTC.

The chain is built from TRBV21-1 and TRBJ2-7; the DNA was not used to check the table's D call, TRBD2. TRBV21-1 represents a pseudogene. The CDR3 contains 18 residues. The CDR3 spells CASSRTGSGGLSSYKQYF. In nucleotides, the CDR3 is TGTGCCAGCAGCAGAACGGGTAGCGGGGGGCTGAGCTCCTACAAGCAGTACTTC.

In this sample, this clonotype turned up many times. The gene calls are TRBV6-2 or TRBV6-3 and TRBJ2-3; 13 positions agree with TRBD2. The CDR3 extends over 17 amino acids. The junction had 2 bases not matched to a gene; V was cut back by 0 bases and J by 2 bases. Germline-derived CDR1 and CDR2 are MNHEY and SVGEGT. Here the CDR3 DNA reads TGTGCCAGCAGTTACTCGGGACTAGCGGGGATCACAGATACGCAGTATTTT. Translating gives CASSYSGLAGITDTQYF.

The chain uses TRBV20-1 and TRBJ2-5; 7 bases fit TRBD2. This CDR3 comprises 11 residues. CDR1 and CDR2 from the germline V gene are DFQATT and SNEGSKA (reference sequence). CDR3 sequence: CSARAGETQYF. The CDR3 DNA reads as TGCAGCGCGCGAGCGGGGGAGACCCAGTACTTC.

In its sample, this clonotype was seen once. The rearrangement links TRBV28 to TRBJ1-5, with D perhaps TRBD1 (6 bases). The V end lost 6 bases, the J end lost 5 bases, and 14 bases lay between the germline ends. CDR1 and CDR2 from the germline V gene are MDHEN and SYDVKM. This CDR3 region has 14 residues. CDR3: CASSGGGGDQPQHF. CDR3 in DNA: TGTGCCAGCAGCGGGGGAGGGGGGGATCAGCCCCAGCATTTT. The full variable domain, its missing parts supplied by reference TRBV28 and TRBJ1-5, is DVKVTQSSRYLVKRTGEKVFLECVQDMDHENMFWYRQDPGLGLRLIYFSYDVKMKEKGDIPEGYSVSREKKERFSLILESASTNQTSMYLCASSGGGGDQPQHFGDGTRLSIL.

The sample holds many counts of this clonotype. This chain uses TRBV6-2 or TRBV6-3 with TRBJ2-7; 8 nucleotides agree with TRBD1. V trimming: 6 bases; J trimming: 4 bases; junction bases outside the gene matches: 2. Germline V gives CDR1 MNHEY, CDR2 SVGEGT. The CDR3 runs 12 residues. CDR3 loop: CASRDRVYEQYF. The CDR3 nucleotides read TGTGCCAGCAGGGACAGGGTATACGAGCAGTACTTC.

This clonotype was found many times. The rearrangement uses TRBV5-1 and TRBJ2-7, with D tentatively TRBD2 (6 bases). The CDR3 sequence is 15 residues long. Trimming left V 4 bases short and J 4 bases short, with 18 bases between. Germline CDR1 and CDR2: SGHRS and YFSETQ. The CDR3 loop reads CASSVRQSGGYEQYF. In nucleotides, the CDR3 is TGCGCCAGCAGCGTCAGACAGTCCGGGGGATACGAGCAGTACTTC. Supplemented by reference TRBV5-1 and TRBJ2-7, the full variable domain reads KAGVTQTPRYLIKTRGQQVTLSCSPISGHRSVSWYQQTPGQGLQFLFEYFSETQRNKGNFPGRFSGRQFSNSRSEMNVSTLELGDSALYLCASSVRQSGGYEQYFGPGTRLTVT.

Note on this clonotype: The junction and the germline gene differ at one end; a read error may be behind it. V and J are TRBV28 and TRBJ1-4, with 7 positions matching TRBD1. The CDR3 is 15 amino acids. The germline V gene encodes CDR1 MDHEN and CDR2 SYDVKM. The CDR3 sequence: CASSSGGTANGKLFF. The CDR3 DNA reads TGTGCCAGCAGTTCAGGGGGAACGGCTAATGGAAAACTGTTTTTT. Full variable domain (remainder filled in from reference TRBV28 and TRBJ1-4): DVKVTQSSRYLVKRTGEKVFLECVQDMDHENMFWYRQDPGLGLRLIYFSYDVKMKEKGDIPEGYSVSREKKERFSLILESASTNQTSMYLCASSSGGTANGKLFFGSGTQLSVL.

The rearrangement links TRBV6-6 to TRBJ1-4; D is ambiguous. Germline CDR1 is MNHNY and CDR2 is SVGAGI (reference sequence). CDR3 length: 13 residues. Trimming removed 2 bases at V and 8 bases at J, with 9 bases between. This chain's CDR3 is CASSYVGAEKLFF. The CDR3 bases are TGTGCCAGCAGTTACGTGGGTGCGGAAAAACTGTTTTTT.

The CDR3 DNA reads TGCAGCGTTGAAAGTGTGGAGACAGGGTCAGATACGCAGTATTTT. Its protein product is CSVESVETGSDTQYF. V is TRBV29-1 and J is TRBJ2-3; 7 bases are a match to TRBD1. The CDR3 contains 15 residues. Germline V gene lookup returns CDR1 SQVTM and CDR2 ANQGSEA. J was trimmed by 4 bases and V by 2 bases; bases with no gene match: 9.

This clonotype was seen a few times. The chain's CDR3 is CASSFLGAPQPQHF. The CDR3 bases are TGTGCCAGCAGTTTTTTGGGGGCCCCTCAGCCCCAGCATTTT. This rearrangement joins TRBV28 to TRBJ1-5, with TRBD1 as a possible D gene (6 bases). The CDR3 is 14 residues long. Between the trimmed V and J ends, which lost 3 bases and 6 bases, there was a span of 12 bases. Germline CDR1 MDHEN, CDR2 SYDVKM.